The clone carrying this T cell receptor beta chain showed up just once. The sample is drawn from a study of T cell responses to AZD1222 COVID-19 vaccine. Germline CDR1 is SGHTA and CDR2 is FQGTGA. V shed 5 bases and J 7 bases; nucleotides not matched to a gene: 4. The CDR3 has 12 amino acids. TCRdb's copy holds only in-frame clones and misses some; the assay was immunoSEQ multiplex PCR. This table has about 150,000 clones, 88% appearing once. Sequenced here: peripheral blood, sampled on day 0 of AZD1222 vaccination. This sequence joins TRBV7-3 and TRBJ2-7; 8 positions agree with TRBD2. This receptor was obtained from an adult in good health. In DNA, the CDR3 is TGTGCCAGCAGCCCGGGGGGGCGGGAGCAGTACTTC. It codes for CASSPGGREQYF.